This TCR beta chain stems from a study of regulatory T cells in long-lasting Graves disease (dated by TCRdb to the early 2020s). Study-wide context: In the newly diagnosed Graves' disease group, patients had been taking antithyroid drugs for less than 3 months. The study was conducted in China and was registered as a clinical trial. A total of around 35 samples were covered by TCR sequencing, comprising around 13 persistent and 20 or so newly diagnosed Graves' disease patients. Persistent Graves' disease patients were compared with newly diagnosed Graves' disease patients by peripheral blood TCR sequencing and RNA sequencing.

Overall study outcomes, separate from this receptor: A larger number of public clonotypes was shared among persistent patients (approximately 3,000) than among newly diagnosed patients (around 890). Persistent disease showed preferential use of TRBV28, TRBJ1-2 and TRBJ2-5, whereas newly diagnosed disease favored TRBV20-1 and TRBJ2-1. Sequencing and analysis were restricted to the TCR beta chain. As a limitation, the authors acknowledged that the small sample size may reduce accuracy. Persistent Graves' disease patients showed lower TCR Shannon entropy and fewer highly expanded clones than newly diagnosed patients, suggesting clonal expansion. The study examined only peripheral blood because the primary lesion, thyroid tissue, could not be accessed.

As concerns this clonotype: The antigen this receptor binds is unknown. No base qualities exist here, and no much larger clone lies one base off it.

The time point label here, explained by the study, means: newly diagnosed GD, antithyroid drugs for less than 3 months. RNA was extracted from PBMCs in TRIzol for both TCR sequencing and RNA sequencing. The diagnosis of Graves' disease was made according to American Thyroid Association guidelines. The patients came from an endocrinology department in Xi'an, China. From each patient, around 9 milliliters of peripheral blood was collected into an EDTA anticoagulant tube. Ficoll Paque Plus density gradient separation was used to isolate PBMCs, and no additional T cell sorting was done. An Agilent 2100 Bioanalyzer and agarose gel were used to assess RNA quality, and a NanoDrop 2000 was used to measure RNA concentration. The method was multiplex PCR. TCRdb lists the instrument as Illumina HiSeq 4000. TCR beta libraries were built with iRepertoire HTBI primers and Arm-PCR amplification of CDR3 regions. Before sequencing, the PCR products underwent gel purification. Per the authors' processing: Gene usage analysis of CDR3 amino acid clonotypes used the 62 TRBV and 11 to 15 TRBJ segments found across samples. Filtered high-quality paired reads were merged into contigs using COPE and FqMerger. BLAST was used to align contigs to the IMGT TRBV, TRBD and TRBJ reference genes, and CDR3 was defined following IMGT. Highly expanded clones were defined as clonotypes with a frequency above 0.1%. Repertoire diversity was measured by Shannon entropy, and V-J evenness by the Gini coefficient. A clonotype found in more than one individual was treated as public. The public reads were reprocessed in TCRdb via fastp at Q25 and MiXCR, keeping in-frame beta chains. Every entry covers one CDR3 protein and lists the most common genes and DNA from its rows. The V and J calls were determined by TCRdb, not by the authors. For this sample there are approximately 350,000 distinct CDR3 sequences; 12% appear just once. Together, the top ten hold approximately 17% of the sample.

V has 3 bases trimmed and J has 1 base trimmed; junction bases matching no gene number 15. From cysteine to phenylalanine, the CDR3 is 18 amino acids long. Only the CDR3 region is kept as DNA, spanning 54 bases read in frame from base 1. From the germline V gene (reference sequence), CDR1 is DFQATT and CDR2 is SNEGSKA. These data are also associated with another study on T cells in Graves' hyperthyroidism and ophthalmopathy. The second study's paper adds: Stable Graves' hyperthyroidism was defined as no progression to ophthalmopathy during 18 months of follow-up. Hyperthyroidism patients were aged 18 to 65 years and newly diagnosed, with disease duration of less than 2 months. Exclusion was applied to patients with uncontrolled infections, other autoimmune diseases, pregnancy or lactation. Diagnoses relied on clinical symptoms, serum thyroxine and TRAb, thyroid ultrasound and orbital computed tomography. The TCR CDR3 was subjected to a first round of RT-PCR using the HTBI primer set and the Qiagen OneStep RT-PCR kit. Blood samples also contained most of the expanded thyroid clonotypes (frequency above 0.001), which suggests that blood repertoires may reflect thyroid immune responses. Ophthalmopathy was separated from stable hyperthyroidism by a 13 V-J signature model, with approximately 86% sensitivity and approximately 81% specificity obtained in cross-validation and 80%/75% obtained in testing. In validation, progression to ophthalmopathy was predicted by the model with 55% to 71% sensitivity and roughly 76% specificity, a median of approximately 6.5 months before onset. To identify distinguishing TCR V-J signatures, a discovery cohort of around 100 patients was used, comprising 40 to 45 with Graves' ophthalmopathy and 57 with stable Graves' hyperthyroidism. An independent validation cohort of under 20 hyperthyroidism patients and 17 patients who later progressed to ophthalmopathy tested prospective prediction of ophthalmopathy. For training and testing, the roughly 100 patients in the discovery cohort were randomly divided in a 7:3 ratio. In several Graves' hyperthyroidism patients, the study also compared T-cell repertoires from thyroid tissue with T-cell repertoires from blood. Once sampling was done, hyperthyroidism patients were given methimazole at a starting dose of 30 mg daily, whereas ophthalmopathy patients were given high-dose intravenous methylprednisolone. Libraries were constructed in a second round of multiplex PCR, after which size selection and purification were carried out. The libraries were sequenced on an Illumina HiSeq2000 using paired-end 100 bp reads. SOAPnuke was used to process the raw data, removing reads that contained adapters or uncalled bases, had a mean Phred below 15, or lacked an exact match to the constant primer or identifier. COPE v1.2.5 was used to merge high-quality paired reads, and clonotypes were defined as unique nucleotide sequences. MiTCR v1.1 was used to align the clonotypes against IMGT TRBV, TRBD and TRBJ reference segments. The analysis included only V-J combinations with a frequency above 0.0001, which together covered 99% to 99.2% of the repertoires. A TCS score was defined as the ratio between F50 (clonal expansion) and ExV (chaos), using BLOSUM62-based TCRdist between CDR3 peptides within each V-J. Welch's t-statistics and random forest reduced several hundred V-J features to 13, which were used in a naive Bayes classifier (R e1071). No statistical method was used to set the sample size in advance, and investigators knew the group allocation. TCR Vbeta CDR3 sequencing of around 130 peripheral blood samples (more than 40 ophthalmopathy, 75 to 85 hyperthyroidism and roughly 17 progressor patients) is reported in the paper.

The receptor chain draws on TRBV20-1 and TRBJ2-5; 9 nucleotides in the junction match TRBD2. Sequences were derived from peripheral blood mononuclear cells (PBMCs), sampled at new diagnosis, from a patient treated with antithyroid drugs. This sequence was found in a woman younger than 30 with Graves disease. Donor details come from another sample of the same person, matched by shared clones. CDR3 reads: CSASWGGGAFGPQETQYF. The bases read TGCAGTGCTAGTTGGGGCGGGGGGGCCTTCGGGCCCCAAGAGACCCAGTACTTC.